The 8 T cell receptor beta chains presented below share a single source sample, sequenced in a study of OX40 agonist ivuxolimab in advanced cancers. Generated by immunoSEQ multiplex PCR, the TCRdb table keeps only in-frame clones and is missing some. The table includes approximately 31,000 clones, 70% to 90% detected once. The specimen was CD4+ or CD8+ T cells sorted from blood, collected in a trial of the OX40 agonist ivuxolimab. These receptors all come from an adult with an advanced solid tumor such as melanoma, head and neck, liver or kidney cancer.

Only one count was recorded for this clone. The rearrangement uses TRBV6-5 and TRBJ2-7; D is uncertain. This CDR3 is built from 14 residues. Germline V gene data show CDR1 as MNHEY and CDR2 as SVGAGI. Trimming stripped 0 bases from V and 2 bases from J, with 8 bases between. CDR3 in amino acids: CASSYSGLTYEQYF. The CDR3 DNA sequence: TGTGCCAGCAGTTACTCGGGCCTCACCTACGAGCAGTACTTC.

This chain joins TRBV7-6 and TRBJ1-2; 10 bases are a match to TRBD1. V shed 2 bases and J 8 bases; nucleotides not matched to a gene: 5. CDR1 SGHVS and CDR2 FNYEAQ come from the germline V gene. This CDR3 spans 14 amino acids. The CDR3 DNA reads as TGTGCCAGCAGCTTATCCGGACAGGGGGACGGCTACACCTTC. It translates to CASSLSGQGDGYTF.

The genes are TRBV15 and TRBJ2-7; no clear D gene. Trimming took 2 bases from V and 10 from J, leaving 15 bases between them. Per the germline V gene, CDR1 is LNHNV and CDR2 is YYDKDF (reference sequence). The CDR3 has 13 amino acids. CDR3 residues: CATSRPADSEQYF. For the CDR3, the DNA is TGTGCCACCAGCAGACCCGCCGATTCTGAACAGTACTTC.

The genes are TRBV28 and TRBJ2-3; unclear D gene. The V end lost 6 bases, the J end lost 1 base, and 8 bases lay between the germline ends. The V gene's germline CDR1 is MDHEN and CDR2 SYDVKM. This CDR3 is 13 amino acids long. DNA of the CDR3: TGTGCCAGCAGGATTAGGGGCACAGATACGCAGTATTTT. It yields the protein CASRIRGTDTQYF. Full variable domain (outside the CDR3, taken from reference TRBV28 and TRBJ2-3): DVKVTQSSRYLVKRTGEKVFLECVQDMDHENMFWYRQDPGLGLRLIYFSYDVKMKEKGDIPEGYSVSREKKERFSLILESASTNQTSMYLCASRIRGTDTQYFGPGTRLTVL.

The V gene is TRBV27, the J gene TRBJ2-1; D perhaps matches TRBD1 (6 bases). Trimming pared 5 bases from V and 1 base from J, leaving 12 bases between. Germline values: CDR1 MNHEY, CDR2 SMNVEV (reference sequence). The CDR3 covers 15 residues. The CDR3: CASSPGTRSYNEQFF. The CDR3 region has the DNA TGTGCCAGCAGTCCCGGGACAAGGTCCTACAATGAGCAGTTCTTC.

This chain connects TRBV7-2 to TRBJ2-7; 10 bases align to TRBD1. CDR1 is SGHTA, CDR2 FQGNSA, per germline. J was trimmed by 4 bases and V by 5 bases; bases with no gene match: 2. This CDR3 spans 13 amino acids. The chain's CDR3 is CASSPGQGYEQYF. The CDR3 nucleotides read TGTGCCAGCAGCCCGGGACAGGGGTACGAGCAGTACTTC. Based on the CDR3 plus reference TRBV7-2 and TRBJ2-7, the full variable domain is GAGVSQSPSNKVTEKGKDVELRCDPISGHTALYWYRQSLGQGLEFLIYFQGNSAPDKSGLPSDRFSAERTGGSVSTLTIQRTQQEDSAVYLCASSPGQGYEQYFGPGTRLTVT.

The chain recombines TRBV5-1 with TRBJ1-5, with D perhaps matching TRBD1 (6 bases). With 0 bases removed from V and 7 bases from J, the gap between germline ends came to 8 bases. The CDR3 runs to 13 residues. Germline lookup yields CDR1 SGHRS and CDR2 YFSETQ. CDR3 nucleotide sequence: TGCGCCAGCAGCTTGGAGACAGGCCAGCCCCAGCATTTT. It specifies CASSLETGQPQHF. Full variable domain (missing parts from reference TRBV5-1 and TRBJ1-5): KAGVTQTPRYLIKTRGQQVTLSCSPISGHRSVSWYQQTPGQGLQFLFEYFSETQRNKGNFPGRFSGRQFSNSRSEMNVSTLELGDSALYLCASSLETGQPQHFGDGTRLSIL.

The genes are TRBV6-7 and TRBJ1-5; D is uncertain. TRBV6-7 is assigned to the ORF class and has an uncertain function. The V and J ends lost 0 bases and 11 bases respectively, with 26 bases between them. This CDR3 comprises 18 residues. The CDR3 DNA sequence: TGTGCCAGCAGTTACTCGATTTTAGGTGGACCTCATTTTCCGACCCAGCATTTT. Its translation: CASSYSILGGPHFPTQHF.